Listed here are 17 T cell receptor beta chains from one sample, sequenced in a study of cytomegalovirus exposure and HLA in healthy donors. The PCR employed 60 Vbeta primers together with 13 Jbeta primers. Repertoires were generated with immunoSEQ multiplex PCR, while TCRdb's copy carries only in-frame clones and drops some. This sample carries 180,000 or so clones, 80% of them seen once, and the ten largest clones take 1.5% to 2%. Sequenced sample: PBMCs. The source of these receptors is a woman aged 25 to 39 in good health and CMV-seronegative.

The J gene is TRBJ2-7, the V gene TRBV5-1, with 11 positions matching TRBD1. V shed 4 bases, J shed 0 bases, and the junction held 6 bases outside the gene matches. Per germline, CDR1 SGHRS and CDR2 YFSETQ. This CDR3 has 16 residues. The CDR3 sequence: CASSNGQGAVSYEQYF. DNA for the CDR3: TGCGCCAGCAGCAACGGACAGGGGGCGGTCTCCTACGAGCAGTACTTC.

The CDR3 protein is CASSLTGNDQPQHF. The CDR3 DNA follows: TGTGCCAGCTCCCTGACAGGGAACGATCAGCCCCAGCATTTT. The chain has TRBV18 and TRBJ1-5; 7 bases line up with TRBD1. From germline, CDR1 is KGHSH and CDR2 LQKENI. J lost 5 bases, V lost 6 bases, and 7 bases had no gene match. The CDR3 length is 14 residues. Looking up the rest from reference TRBV18 and TRBJ1-5 gives the full variable domain: NAGVMQNPRHLVRRRGQEARLRCSPMKGHSHVYWYRQLPEEGLKFMVYLQKENIIDESGMPKERFSAEFPKEGPSILRIQQVVRGDSAAYFCASSLTGNDQPQHFGDGTRLSIL.

V is TRBV6-5 and J is TRBJ1-1; D gene unclear. Germline-derived CDR1 and CDR2 are MNHEY and SVGAGI. Deletions cut 6 bases from V and 0 bases from J, with 14 bases between. The CDR3 runs 15 residues. CDR3 bases: TGTGCCAGCAGCGAGTACAGCTATATGAACACTGAAGCTTTCTTT. Its protein product is CASSEYSYMNTEAFF.

The rearrangement links TRBV7-9 to TRBJ2-1; 9 bases fit TRBD2. The CDR3 is 16 residues long. With 5 bases clipped from V and 2 bases from J, the junction kept 7 bases outside the gene matches. CDR1 SEHNR and CDR2 FQNEAQ come from the germline V gene (reference sequence). This CDR3 reads CASSRISGGAYNEQFF. The CDR3 DNA sequence: TGTGCCAGCAGCCGAATTAGCGGGGGCGCCTACAATGAGCAGTTCTTC.

The chain joins TRBV7-6 to TRBJ2-7, with D tentatively TRBD1 (6 bases). With 4 bases removed from V and 0 bases from J, the gap between germline ends came to 19 bases. The CDR3 loop spans 17 amino acids. Germline CDR1 reads SGHVS; CDR2 reads FNYEAQ. CDR3 protein: CASSSPPQGRVSYEQYF. The CDR3 nucleotides read TGTGCCAGCAGCTCTCCTCCGCAGGGGCGAGTCTCCTACGAGCAGTACTTC.

The V gene is TRBV5-1, the J gene TRBJ1-2; 11 bases align to TRBD1. Trimming took 4 bases from V and 5 from J; bases not matched to a gene: 7. Germline V lookup: CDR1 SGHRS, CDR2 YFSETQ. This CDR3 region has 15 residues. The CDR3 loop is CASSKGQGVRYGYTF. The CDR3, as DNA: TGCGCCAGCAGCAAGGGACAGGGGGTCCGGTATGGCTACACCTTC.

V usage is TRBV30 and J usage is TRBJ2-3, with 9 bases aligning to TRBD1. The germline V gene has CDR1 GTSNPN and CDR2 SVGIG (reference sequence). The CDR3 is 16 residues long. The trim removed 0 bases at V and 1 base at J, leaving 5 bases unmatched. In nucleotides, the CDR3 is TGTGCCTGGAGTGTACTCGGGACAGGGCGCACAGATACGCAGTATTTT. It specifies CAWSVLGTGRTDTQYF.

The chain couples TRBV18 to TRBJ1-1, with TRBD1 identical over 11 bases. The CDR3 runs to 15 residues. The V gene's germline CDR1 is KGHSH and CDR2 LQKENI. V lost 3 bases, J lost 3 bases, and 3 bases stayed unmatched. The DNA for the CDR3 is TGTGCCAGCTCACCTTGGGACAGGGGGTACACTGAAGCTTTCTTT. This codes for CASSPWDRGYTEAFF.

J is TRBJ2-5 and V is TRBV10-3, with a weak D call TRBD2 (6 bases). The V and J ends lost 4 bases and 2 bases respectively, with 11 bases between them. CDR3 length: 14 residues. The germline V gene has CDR1 ENHRY and CDR2 SYGVKD. CDR3 nucleotide sequence: TGTGCCATCAGTGTTTCCGGGACTCAAGAGACCCAGTACTTC. This gives the protein CAISVSGTQETQYF.

The CDR3: CASLGGKETQYF. CDR3 DNA sequence: TGTGCCAGCCTGGGGGGGAAAGAGACCCAGTACTTC. V and J are TRBV7-9 and TRBJ2-5; 7 bases fit TRBD2. The CDR3 covers 12 residues. Germline V gene lookup returns CDR1 SEHNR and CDR2 FQNEAQ (reference sequence). V shed 8 bases and J 3 bases; nucleotides not matched to a gene: 3.

The rearrangement uses TRBV2 and TRBJ2-1; 9 bases map to TRBD1. This CDR3 has 13 residues. Trimming removed 8 bases from V and 4 bases from J; junction bases left unmatched: 3. Germline CDR1 reads SNHLY; CDR2 reads FYNNEI. DNA for the CDR3: TGTGCCAGCTGGGGACAGGGATACAATGAGCAGTTCTTC. Protein sequence: CASWGQGYNEQFF.

The chain links TRBV11-3 to TRBJ1-1; TRBD1 is a possible D gene (5 bases). In germline, CDR1 is SGHNT, CDR2 YENEEA. The CDR3 has 14 amino acids. The germline V and J ends were trimmed by 5 bases and 7 bases, with 17 bases remaining between them. The CDR3 protein is CASSRAGDTVEAFF. The CDR3 coding sequence is TGTGCCAGCAGCCGAGCGGGGGATACCGTTGAAGCTTTCTTT.

The chain joins TRBV9 to TRBJ2-7, with D perhaps matching TRBD1 (7 bases). This CDR3 spans 16 amino acids. V was trimmed by 0 bases and J by 8 bases, leaving 21 bases between them. Germline V gives CDR1 SGDLS, CDR2 YYNGEE. The chain's CDR3 is CASSVAEGALQGKQYF. For the CDR3, the DNA is TGTGCCAGCAGCGTAGCGGAGGGGGCGCTTCAAGGCAAGCAGTACTTC.

J is TRBJ2-1 and V is TRBV9; 7 nucleotides align to TRBD2. The CDR3 runs 16 residues. CDR1 and CDR2 (germline): SGDLS, YYNGEE. V shed 0 bases, J shed 6 bases, and the junction held 9 bases outside the gene matches. In nucleotides, the CDR3 is TGTGCCAGCAGCGTAGCTGGGGAGGGAGTTGGCAATGAGCAGTTCTTC. It translates to CASSVAGEGVGNEQFF.

This clone was recorded only once. The chain carries TRBV6-1 and TRBJ1-2, with TRBD1 matching over 8 bases. Germline trimming cut 4 bases from V and 3 bases from J; bases unmatched to any gene: 10. Per the germline V gene, CDR1 is MNHNS and CDR2 is SASEGT. This CDR3 region has 16 residues. In nucleotides, the CDR3 is TGTGCCAGCAGTGGATCCACAGGGGGATTTCACTATGGCTACACCTTC. This codes for CASSGSTGGFHYGYTF.

V gene TRBV15 combines with J gene TRBJ1-5; D is ambiguous. The CDR3 runs 13 residues. Trimming shortened V by 1 base and J by 6 bases, and 7 bases separated the two germline ends. Germline CDR1 LNHNV, CDR2 YYDKDF (reference sequence). CDR3 bases: TGTGCCACCAGCAGAGTTTTGGCTCAGCCCCAGCATTTT. It specifies CATSRVLAQPQHF.

This clone was observed once. The chain has TRBV4-1 and TRBJ2-7; 7 bases fit TRBD2. V lost 1 base to trimming and J lost 7 bases; unmatched junction nucleotides: 16. The CDR3 covers 17 residues. Per the germline V gene, CDR1 is MGHRA and CDR2 is YSYEKL. For the CDR3, the DNA is TGCGCCAGCAGCCAAGGACCCGCGGGGGAGCTACAATCAGAGCAGTACTTC. Translating gives CASSQGPAGELQSEQYF.